This entry describes one T cell receptor beta chain. This specimen belongs to a study of blood T cell repertoires in COVID-19. Data came from immunoSEQ multiplex PCR; TCRdb stores just in-frame clones and leaves some out. In the table there are 330,000 or so clones, roughly 87% of which are singletons. V lost 3 bases to trimming and J lost 2 bases; unmatched junction nucleotides: 11. Germline V gives CDR1 SGDLS, CDR2 YYNGEE. The CDR3 runs 16 residues. This clonotype was obtained from a man aged 25-45 years with COVID-19, enrolled during active disease. The sequencing sample was made of peripheral blood. The chain recombines TRBV9 with TRBJ2-7; 7 bases align to TRBD1. The CDR3 DNA follows: TGTGCCAGCAGCGCCCGATGGGACAGCGCTCCCTACGAGCAGTACTTC. Its translation: CASSARWDSAPYEQYF.